The source of this T cell receptor beta chain is a study of blood T cell repertoires in COVID-19. Study summary: Samples of COVID-19 (acute and convalescent) were obtained from the United States, Italy and Spain.

Recovered status in Cohort 3 required two negative PCRs, clearance, or symptom resolution. Source study methods: Scientists estimated how many nucleated cells there were by amplifying reference gene primers. Sequencing used immunoSEQ multiplex PCR; TCRdb keeps in-frame clones, though not all of them. V and J calls and clone size are those listed in that table; D and trimming were worked out from the DNA. Of about 200,000 clones in the sample, around 81% were seen once. For this clone: At one end, the junction sequence differs from germline, possibly due to a read error.

Sequencing used PBMCs or T cells enriched from blood (not recorded which). This clonotype was sampled from a man in his forties or fifties who had recovered from COVID-19.

CDR3 bases: TGTGCCAGCAGCCAAGACAGAATCGTCTTC. Translating gives CASSQDRIVF. V usage is TRBV3-1 (or the pseudogene TRBV3-2) and J usage is TRBJ1-2; D gene unclear. This CDR3 has 10 residues. In germline, CDR1 is LGHDT, CDR2 YNNKEL (reference sequence).